What follows are 5 T cell receptor beta chains derived from one specimen sequenced in a study of T cells expressing NK-cell markers. TCRdb reprocessed the 5' RACE reads and keeps a single row for each CDR3 protein, giving no DNA. Its table lists some 500,000 distinct CDR3 sequences. The specimen was blood T cells: a sorted CD56 or NKG2C T cell subset, CD4+ or CD8+ T cells, or bulk PBMC T cells (not recorded which). The receptors here all came from a woman between 50 and 59 years old in good health.

J is TRBJ2-4 and V is TRBV5-1. Looked up from germline, CDR1 is SGHRS and CDR2 is YFSETQ. CDR3 size: 16 residues. CDR3 region: CASSPGRILAKNIQYF.

The rearrangement uses TRBV29-1 and TRBJ2-5; the TCRdb call, TRBD1, lacks DNA for checking. This CDR3 has 13 residues. CDR1 is SQVTM, CDR2 ANQGSEA, per germline. CDR3 protein: CSVGWGGRGTQYF. Full variable domain (rest looked up from reference TRBV29-1 and TRBJ2-5): SAVISQKPSRDICQRGTSLTIQCQVDSQVTMMFWYRQQPGQSLTLIATANQGSEATYESGFVIDKFPISRPNLTFSTLTVSNMSPEDSSIYLCSVGWGGRGTQYFGPGTRLLVL.

This chain joins TRBV27 and TRBJ2-1; checking the TCRdb D call of TRBD2 is not possible without DNA. Germline-derived CDR1 and CDR2 are MNHEY and SMNVEV (reference sequence). The CDR3 length is 18 residues. The CDR3 spells CASSLLGGTSGLYNEQFF.

CDR3 sequence: CASSFPALETQYF. J is TRBJ2-5 and V is TRBV11-3; TCRdb outputs TRBD1, but without DNA this stays unchecked. The CDR3 runs to 13 residues. Looked up from germline, CDR1 is SGHNT and CDR2 is YENEEA. Filled out from reference TRBV11-3 and TRBJ2-5, the complete variable domain reads EAGVVQSPRYKIIEKKQPVAFWCNPISGHNTLYWYLQNLGQGPELLIRYENEEAVDDSQLPKDRFSAERLKGVDSTLKIQPAELGDSAVYLCASSFPALETQYFGPGTRLLVL.

This rearrangement joins TRBV10-3 to TRBJ2-3; TCRdb's D call, TRBD1, is unchecked because there is no DNA. Looked up from germline, CDR1 is ENHRY and CDR2 is SYGVKD. This CDR3 is built from 16 residues. The CDR3 is CAISERHPGGGDTQYF.